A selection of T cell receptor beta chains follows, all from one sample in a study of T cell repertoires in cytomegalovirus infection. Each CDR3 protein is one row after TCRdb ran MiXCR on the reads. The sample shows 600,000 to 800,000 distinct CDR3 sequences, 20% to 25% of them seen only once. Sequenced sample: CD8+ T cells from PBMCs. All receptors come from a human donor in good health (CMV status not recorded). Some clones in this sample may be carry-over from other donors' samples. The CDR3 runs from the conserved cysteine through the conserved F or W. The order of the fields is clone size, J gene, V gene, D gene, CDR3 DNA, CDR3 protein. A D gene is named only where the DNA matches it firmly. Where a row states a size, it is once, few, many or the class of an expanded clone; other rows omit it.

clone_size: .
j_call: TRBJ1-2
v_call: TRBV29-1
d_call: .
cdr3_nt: TGCAGCGTAGGAGGACAGAATAACTATGGCTACACCTTC
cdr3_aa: CSVGGQNNYGYTF

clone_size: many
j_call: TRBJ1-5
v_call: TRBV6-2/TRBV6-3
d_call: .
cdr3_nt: TGTGCCAGCAGTTACGACGGGGAAGGCGGCAATCAGCCCCAGCATTTT
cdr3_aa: CASSYDGEGGNQPQHF

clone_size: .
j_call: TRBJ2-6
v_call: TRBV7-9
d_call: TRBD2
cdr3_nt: TGTGCCAGCAGCTCTGGACTAGCGGGGGGAACCAACGTCCTGACTTTC
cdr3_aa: CASSSGLAGGTNVLTF

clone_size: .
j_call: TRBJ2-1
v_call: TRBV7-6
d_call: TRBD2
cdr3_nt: TGTGCCAGCAGCACAACCCTCCGGACTAGCGGGGGGGTTGAGCAGTTCTTC
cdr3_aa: CASSTTLRTSGGVEQFF

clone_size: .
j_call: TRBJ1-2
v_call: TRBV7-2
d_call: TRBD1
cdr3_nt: TGTGTCAGCAGCTTAGACTCCCGGACAGGGGGCCGGAATGGCTACACCTTC
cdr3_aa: CVSSLDSRTGGRNGYTF

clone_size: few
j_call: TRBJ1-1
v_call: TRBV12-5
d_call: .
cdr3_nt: TGTGCTAGTGGTTTGGCCAGGAACACTGAAGCTTTCTTT
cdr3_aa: CASGLARNTEAFF

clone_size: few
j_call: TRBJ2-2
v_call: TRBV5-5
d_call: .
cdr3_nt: TGTGCCAGCAGCCAGCAGCCCGGACAGCGCGCGAACACCGGGGAGCTGTTTTTT
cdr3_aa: CASSQQPGQRANTGELFF

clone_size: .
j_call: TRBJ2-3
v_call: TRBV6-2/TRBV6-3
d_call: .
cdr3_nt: TGTGCCAGCAGTCCCCAGGACTACACAGATACGCAGTATTTT
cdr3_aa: CASSPQDYTDTQYF

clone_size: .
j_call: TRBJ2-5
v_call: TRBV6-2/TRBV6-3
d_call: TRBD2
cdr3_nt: TGTGCCAGCAGTTACCACGGACTAGCGGGCCCGTACCAAGAGACCCAGTACTTC
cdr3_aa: CASSYHGLAGPYQETQYF

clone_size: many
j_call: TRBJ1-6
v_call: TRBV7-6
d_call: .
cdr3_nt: TGTGCCAGCAGCTTAGAACGGGGTGGTTCACCCCTCCACTTT
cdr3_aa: CASSLERGGSPLHF

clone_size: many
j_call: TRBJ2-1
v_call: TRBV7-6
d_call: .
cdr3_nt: TGTGCCAGCAGCCCCTACCCGGGGGGCGGTAATGAGCAGTTCTTC
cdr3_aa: CASSPYPGGGNEQFF

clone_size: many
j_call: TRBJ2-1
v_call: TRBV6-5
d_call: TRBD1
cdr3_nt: TGTGCCAGCACTCCGGGACAGGGGCATGAGCAGTTCTTC
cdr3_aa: CASTPGQGHEQFF

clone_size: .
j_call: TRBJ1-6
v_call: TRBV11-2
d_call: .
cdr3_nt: TGTGCCAGCAGCTTAGATCCCGAAGCTCCAGGTTCACCCCTCCACTTT
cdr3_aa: CASSLDPEAPGSPLHF

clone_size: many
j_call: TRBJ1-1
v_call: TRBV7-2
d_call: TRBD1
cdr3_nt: TGTGCCAGCAGCTCGGACAGGGGTAGTCCCACTGAAGCTTTCTTT
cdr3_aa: CASSSDRGSPTEAFF

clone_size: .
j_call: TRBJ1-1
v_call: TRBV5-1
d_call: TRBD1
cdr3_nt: TGCGCCAGCAGCTTCGGGCGGGGACAGCGAAACACTGAAGCTTTCTTT
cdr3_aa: CASSFGRGQRNTEAFF

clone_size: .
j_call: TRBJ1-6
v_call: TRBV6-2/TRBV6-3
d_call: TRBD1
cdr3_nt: TGTGCCAGCAGACGGACAGGGAAGGACAGGTCGTATAATTCACCCCTCCACTTT
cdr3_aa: CASRRTGKDRSYNSPLHF

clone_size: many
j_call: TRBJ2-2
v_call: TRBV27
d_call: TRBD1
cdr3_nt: TGTGCCAGCCTGCCCGGGACAGTCCTTTCCGGGGAGCTGTTTTTT
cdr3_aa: CASLPGTVLSGELFF

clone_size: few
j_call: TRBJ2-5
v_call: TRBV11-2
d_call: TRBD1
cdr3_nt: TGTGCCAGCAGACGTACAGGGGGCCACTTAGAGACCCAGTACTTC
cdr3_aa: CASRRTGGHLETQYF

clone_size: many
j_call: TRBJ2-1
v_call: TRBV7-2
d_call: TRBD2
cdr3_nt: TGTGCCAGCAGCTTAGAAGGGGTAGCGGGGGGGATCCCCTACAATGAGCAGTTCTTC
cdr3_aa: CASSLEGVAGGIPYNEQFF

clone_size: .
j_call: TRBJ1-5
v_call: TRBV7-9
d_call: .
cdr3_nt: TGTGCCAGCGGAACCGGGTCCAATCAGCCCCAGCATTTT
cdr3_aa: CASGTGSNQPQHF

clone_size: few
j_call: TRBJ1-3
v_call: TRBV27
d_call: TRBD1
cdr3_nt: TGTGCCAGCAGCCCGAGGGACAGAAGAGGAAACACCATATATTTT
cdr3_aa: CASSPRDRRGNTIYF

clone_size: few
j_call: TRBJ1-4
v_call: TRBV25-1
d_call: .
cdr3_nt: TGTGCCAGCAGTGATTCTCAGGACTCACTGTTTTTT
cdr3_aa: CASSDSQDSLFF